Following are 24 T cell receptor beta chains from one sample sequenced in a study of neurological immune-mediated disorders. Time point defined: longitudinal time-point 3. TCRdb re-called the 5' RACE reads through MiXCR, storing one row per CDR3 protein. The sample includes about 48,000 distinct CDR3 sequences, about 13% of them seen just once. The sample taken for sequencing was PBMCs. The source of these receptors is a male donor with HTLV-1-associated myelopathy (HAM/TSP).

This clonotype was seen ten or more times. The rearrangement uses TRBV7-9 and TRBJ1-6, with TRBD1 matching over 7 bases. From germline, CDR1 is SEHNR and CDR2 FQNEAQ (reference sequence). The trim removed 0 bases at V and 8 bases at J, leaving 1 base unmatched. The CDR3 loop spans 14 amino acids. CDR3 nucleotide sequence: TGTGCCAGCAGCTTAGCAGGGGGCGATTCACCCCTCCACTTT. The encoded protein is CASSLAGGDSPLHF.

The sample holds many counts of this clonotype. The chain combines TRBV10-3 with TRBJ2-5, with 8 nucleotides matching TRBD1. With 3 bases clipped from V and 2 bases from J, the junction kept 5 bases outside the gene matches. The germline CDR1 and CDR2 sequences are ENHRY and SYGVKD. This CDR3 region has 15 residues. The CDR3, as DNA: TGTGCCATCAGTGACTACAGGGGGGATCAAGAGACCCAGTACTTC. Residues: CAISDYRGDQETQYF.

At least ten counts were recorded for this clonotype. The V call is TRBV9, the J call TRBJ2-3; the D call may be TRBD1 or TRBD2 (5 bases each). V lost 0 bases, J lost 2 bases, and 7 bases lay in between. CDR1 is SGDLS, CDR2 YYNGEE, per germline. This CDR3 is 14 amino acids long. The CDR3 coding sequence is TGTGCCAGCAGCGTAGGGGGGATCACAGATACGCAGTATTTT. Residues: CASSVGGITDTQYF.

This clonotype was seen at least ten times. The chain uses TRBV20-1 and TRBJ1-4, with a tentative D call TRBD1 (5 bases). CDR3 size: 14 residues. Germline loops: CDR1 DFQATT, CDR2 SNEGSKA (reference sequence). V was shortened by 6 bases and J by 7 bases, with 18 bases between the two germline ends. This CDR3 reads CSAPRSRDGEKLFF. The CDR3 DNA reads TGCAGTGCGCCGCGGTCCAGGGATGGTGAAAAACTGTTTTTT.

This clonotype has a count of ten or more. The V call is TRBV5-6, the J call TRBJ1-1; TRBD1 matches at 8 bases. CDR3 length: 13 residues. V lost 5 bases, J lost 1 base, and 1 base stayed unmatched. CDR1 and CDR2 (germline): SGHDT, YYEEEE. CDR3 loop: CASRGTGNTEAFF. The CDR3 DNA follows: TGTGCCAGCAGGGGGACAGGGAACACTGAAGCTTTCTTT.

This clonotype was observed many times. The genes are TRBV15 and TRBJ2-3; tentatively, D is TRBD2 (7 bases). This CDR3 spans 18 amino acids. Germline CDR1 reads LNHNV; CDR2 reads YYDKDF (reference sequence). Trimming removed 0 bases at V and 2 bases at J, with 18 bases between. The CDR3 loop reads CATSREGGASGITDTQYF. The CDR3 DNA is TGTGCCACCAGCAGAGAAGGGGGGGCCAGTGGGATCACAGATACGCAGTATTTT.

This clonotype was seen repeatedly, ten times or more. The DNA of the CDR3 is TGCAGTGCTAGGATTATGGGTTTTAACTATGGCTACACCTTC. Translation gives CSARIMGFNYGYTF. This chain joins TRBV20-1 and TRBJ1-2; D gene unclear. Germline values: CDR1 DFQATT, CDR2 SNEGSKA (reference sequence). This CDR3 comprises 14 residues. The V and J ends lost 3 bases and 1 base respectively, with 12 bases between them.

There are many counts of this clonotype. This rearrangement joins TRBV29-1 to TRBJ1-2; 11 bases are a match to TRBD1. CDR1 and CDR2 (germline): SQVTM, ANQGSEA. The CDR3 sequence is 12 residues long. V lost 7 bases, J lost 2 bases, and 0 bases stayed unmatched. CDR3 amino acids: CSGDRGNYGYTF. CDR3 nucleotide sequence: TGCAGCGGGGACAGGGGGAACTATGGCTACACCTTC. The full variable domain, with the rest looked up from reference TRBV29-1 and TRBJ1-2, is SAVISQKPSRDICQRGTSLTIQCQVDSQVTMMFWYRQQPGQSLTLIATANQGSEATYESGFVIDKFPISRPNLTFSTLTVSNMSPEDSSIYLCSGDRGNYGYTFGSGTRLTVV.

This clonotype was counted ten times or more. V gene TRBV5-1 combines with J gene TRBJ2-7; D tentatively fits TRBD1 or TRBD2 (5 bases each). CDR1 is SGHRS and CDR2 is YFSETQ in the germline V gene. There are 16 residues in the CDR3. Trimming cost V 0 bases and J 0 bases, with 13 bases left between them. Written as DNA, the CDR3 is TGCGCCAGCAGCTTGGAAAAGGGGACCTTCTCCTACGAGCAGTACTTC. Its translation is CASSLEKGTFSYEQYF.

This chain links TRBV29-1 with TRBJ1-4; no definite D call. CDR1 is SQVTM and CDR2 is ANQGSEA in the germline V gene. The CDR3 extends over 14 amino acids. The ends were cut back, 3 bases at V and 7 bases at J, with 15 bases in the middle. The CDR3: CSVDGGVSGEKLFF. The CDR3, as DNA: TGCAGCGTTGACGGTGGGGTTTCAGGTGAAAAACTGTTTTTT.

In its sample, this clonotype was seen many times. This sequence joins TRBV12-3 or TRBV12-4 and TRBJ2-3, with 7 bases aligning to TRBD1. V lost 6 bases, J lost 0 bases, and 12 bases stayed unmatched. This CDR3 has 17 residues. The CDR3 DNA sequence: TGTGCCAGCAGCCCTCGTCGACAGGGCTCTAGCACAGATACGCAGTATTTT. This codes for CASSPRRQGSSTDTQYF.

A note on this clonotype: This may be a read error: a much more frequent sequence differs by one nucleotide. The CDR3 nucleotides read TGTGCCAGCTCGGAGTTAGGGGGTCACTACGAGCAGTACTTC. Residues: CASSELGGHYEQYF. V and J are TRBV12-3 or TRBV12-4 and TRBJ2-7; tentative D call: TRBD1 (6 bases). The CDR3 runs to 14 residues. Between the trimmed V and J ends, which lost 8 bases and 3 bases, there was a span of 17 bases.

This clonotype was seen repeatedly, ten times or more. The CDR3 DNA reads TGTGCCAGCAGCTTACCCCGAGGTGGCTACACCTTC. Translation gives CASSLPRGGYTF. The chain couples TRBV7-9 to TRBJ1-2; D unresolved. Germline V gene data show CDR1 as SEHNR and CDR2 as FQNEAQ (reference sequence). Trimming removed 2 bases at V and 7 bases at J, with 8 bases between. The CDR3 consists of 12 residues.

At least ten counts were recorded for this clonotype. The chain couples TRBV12-3 or TRBV12-4 to TRBJ1-5; perhaps TRBD1 as D (5 bases). Between the trimmed V and J ends, which lost 2 bases and 2 bases, there was a span of 10 bases. The CDR3 totals 15 residues. DNA of the CDR3: TGTGCCAGCAGTTTAAGTCAGGGCGGCAATCAGCCCCAGCATTTT. It specifies CASSLSQGGNQPQHF.

This clonotype was found many times. The chain joins TRBV5-1 to TRBJ1-1; D possibly corresponds to TRBD1 (5 bases). The CDR3 is made up of 13 amino acids. V lost 7 bases to trimming and J lost 1 base, with 11 bases between them. CDR1 SGHRS and CDR2 YFSETQ come from the germline V gene. The CDR3 loop reads CASSRTQNTEAFF. CDR3 bases: TGCGCCAGCTCCCGGACACAGAACACTGAAGCTTTCTTT. Drawing the rest from reference TRBV5-1 and TRBJ1-1, the complete variable domain is KAGVTQTPRYLIKTRGQQVTLSCSPISGHRSVSWYQQTPGQGLQFLFEYFSETQRNKGNFPGRFSGRQFSNSRSEMNVSTLELGDSALYLCASSRTQNTEAFFGQGTRLTVV.

This clonotype was counted at least ten times. This chain joins TRBV20-1 and TRBJ1-1; D remains ambiguous. This CDR3 is built from 10 residues. The V and J ends lost 5 bases and 5 bases respectively, with 6 bases between them. Germline V gene data show CDR1 as DFQATT and CDR2 as SNEGSKA (reference sequence). CDR3 DNA: TGCAGTGCTGTTGGAACTGAAGCTTTCTTT. Amino acid sequence: CSAVGTEAFF.

This clonotype was seen at least ten times. J is TRBJ2-7 and V is TRBV7-8, with D hard to call. In germline, CDR1 is SGHVS, CDR2 FQNEAQ. CDR3 length: 11 residues. Trimming stripped 4 bases from V and 3 bases from J, with 4 bases between. CDR3 residues: CASSSLYEQYF. DNA for the CDR3: TGTGCCAGCAGCTCCCTCTACGAGCAGTACTTC.

The chain uses TRBV5-1 and TRBJ2-2, with D unresolved. Germline V gene sequence: CDR1 SGHRS, CDR2 YFSETQ. Deletions cut 5 bases from V and 6 bases from J, with 14 bases between. This CDR3 contains 14 residues. This chain's CDR3 is CASSPRATAGELFF. The CDR3 DNA reads as TGCGCCAGCAGTCCCCGGGCTACGGCCGGGGAGCTGTTTTTT.

V usage is TRBV5-6 and J usage is TRBJ1-2; 7 nucleotides agree with TRBD1. CDR3 size: 14 residues. The V gene end was trimmed by 3 bases and the J gene end by 6 bases; junction bases not matched to a gene: 8. CDR1 is SGHDT and CDR2 is YYEEEE in the germline V gene. The CDR3 nucleotides read TGTGCCAGCAGCTGGGACAGTGTTTGGGATGGCTACACCTTC. This sequence encodes CASSWDSVWDGYTF. Together with reference TRBV5-6 and TRBJ1-2, the CDR3 gives the full variable domain: DAGVTQSPTHLIKTRGQQVTLRCSPKSGHDTVSWYQQALGQGPQFIFQYYEEEERQRGNFPDRFSGHQFPNYSSELNVNALLLGDSALYLCASSWDSVWDGYTFGSGTRLTVV.

This clonotype was observed many times. The chain uses TRBV5-1 and TRBJ2-5; TRBD1 might be the D (5 bases). The ends were cut back, 4 bases at V and 1 base at J, with 8 bases in the middle. The CDR3 contains 13 residues. The germline CDR1 and CDR2 sequences are SGHRS and YFSETQ. The CDR3 loop is CASSTQGQETQYF. In nucleotides, the CDR3 is TGCGCCAGCAGCACGCAGGGCCAAGAGACCCAGTACTTC.

In its sample, this clonotype was seen a few times. CDR3 protein: CASSEALFQASLSGNTIYF. Here the CDR3 DNA reads TGTGCCAGCAGTGAAGCGCTTTTTCAAGCGTCGCTCTCTGGAAACACCATATATTTT. The V gene is TRBV6-1, the J gene TRBJ1-3; D is unresolved. V lost 0 bases, J lost 0 bases, and 18 bases lay in between. The CDR3 contains 19 residues. CDR1 is MNHNS, CDR2 SASEGT, per germline.

This clonotype was detected many times. The V gene is TRBV7-2, the J gene TRBJ1-5; a possible D gene is TRBD1 (5 bases). CDR3 length: 16 amino acids. The V and J ends lost 2 bases and 0 bases respectively, with 11 bases between them. Germline assignment: CDR1 SGHTA and CDR2 FQGNSA. In DNA form, the CDR3 reads TGTGCCAGCAGCTTAATGGGGACCTATAGCAATCAGCCCCAGCATTTT. This translates into CASSLMGTYSNQPQHF.

This clonotype was observed many times. The rearrangement joins TRBV5-1 to TRBJ2-1, with 10 bases aligning to TRBD1. The CDR3 sequence is 17 residues long. The V gene end was trimmed by 4 bases and the J gene end by 6 bases; junction bases not matched to a gene: 13. Germline V lookup: CDR1 SGHRS, CDR2 YFSETQ. The CDR3 coding sequence is TGCGCCAGCAGCCCAGCGACAGGGGGCCTGTATGGCAATGAGCAGTTCTTC. This translates into CASSPATGGLYGNEQFF. The variable domain in full, with the rest retrieved from reference TRBV5-1 and TRBJ2-1, is KAGVTQTPRYLIKTRGQQVTLSCSPISGHRSVSWYQQTPGQGLQFLFEYFSETQRNKGNFPGRFSGRQFSNSRSEMNVSTLELGDSALYLCASSPATGGLYGNEQFFGPGTRLTVL.

This chain uses TRBV20-1 with TRBJ2-3, with 10 nucleotides matching TRBD1. The CDR3 totals 12 residues. With 7 bases clipped from V and 5 bases from J, the junction kept 3 bases outside the gene matches. Looked up from germline, CDR1 is DFQATT and CDR2 is SNEGSKA (reference sequence). The CDR3, as DNA: TGCAGTGGCGGGGACAGGGGAGATACGCAGTATTTT. Translated, it gives CSGGDRGDTQYF.